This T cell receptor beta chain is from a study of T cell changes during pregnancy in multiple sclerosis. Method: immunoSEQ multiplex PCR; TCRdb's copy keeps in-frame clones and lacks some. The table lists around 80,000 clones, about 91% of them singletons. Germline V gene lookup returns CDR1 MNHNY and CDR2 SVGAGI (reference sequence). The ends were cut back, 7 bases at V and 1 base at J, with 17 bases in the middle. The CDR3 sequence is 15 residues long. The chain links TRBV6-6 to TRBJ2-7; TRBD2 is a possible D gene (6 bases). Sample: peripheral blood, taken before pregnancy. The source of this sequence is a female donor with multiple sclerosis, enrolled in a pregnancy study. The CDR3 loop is CASIQTSSRSYEQYF. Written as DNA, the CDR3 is TGTGCCAGCATTCAAACTAGCTCGCGTTCCTACGAGCAGTACTTC.